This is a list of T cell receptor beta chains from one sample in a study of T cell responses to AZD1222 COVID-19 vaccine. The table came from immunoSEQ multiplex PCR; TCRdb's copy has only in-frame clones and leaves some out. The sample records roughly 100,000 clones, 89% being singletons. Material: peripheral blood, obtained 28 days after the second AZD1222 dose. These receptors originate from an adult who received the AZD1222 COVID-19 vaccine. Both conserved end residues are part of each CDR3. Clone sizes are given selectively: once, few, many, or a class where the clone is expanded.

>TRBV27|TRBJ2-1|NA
CASSLGRDRGYNEQFF
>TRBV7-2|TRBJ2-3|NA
CASSLAGGSSTDTQYF
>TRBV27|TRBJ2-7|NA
CASSLTSRYEQYF
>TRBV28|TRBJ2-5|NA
CASSLWGREETQYF
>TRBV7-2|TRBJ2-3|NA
CASSLQGGLALSTDTQYF
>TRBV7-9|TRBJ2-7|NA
CASSYSTTNEQYF
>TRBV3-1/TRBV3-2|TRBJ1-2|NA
CASSQAGGRVGYTF
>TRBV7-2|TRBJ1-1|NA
CASSLVGEVNTEAFF
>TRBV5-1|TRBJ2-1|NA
CASSPEYNEQFF
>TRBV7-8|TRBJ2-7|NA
CASSRGYTYEQYF
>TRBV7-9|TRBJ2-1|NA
CASPPERSSGLLDEQFF
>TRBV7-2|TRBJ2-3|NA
CASSPTGLAGADTQYF
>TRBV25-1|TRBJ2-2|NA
CASSENGFGLFF
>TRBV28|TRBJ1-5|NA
CASKRQAVDQPQHF
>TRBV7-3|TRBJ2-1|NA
CASSFGTSGSGWIF
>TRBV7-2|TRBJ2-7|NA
CASSPDRGHNEQYF
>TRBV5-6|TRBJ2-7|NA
CASSLGRSGTSWREQYF
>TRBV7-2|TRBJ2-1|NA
CASTKGEDYNEQFF
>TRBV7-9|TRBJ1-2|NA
CASGWENYGYTF
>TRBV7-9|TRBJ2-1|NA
CASSSTGTGAGDEQFF
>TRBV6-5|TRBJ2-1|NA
CASSLHLAGDNEQFF
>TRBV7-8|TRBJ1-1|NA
CASRRGQGRAFF
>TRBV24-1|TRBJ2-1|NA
CATSDPDYPSYNEQFF
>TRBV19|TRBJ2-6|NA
CASKSSTGELHSGANVLTF
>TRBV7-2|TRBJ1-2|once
CASSLAPGLLGYTF
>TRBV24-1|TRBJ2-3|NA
CATSDPTGGKADTQYF
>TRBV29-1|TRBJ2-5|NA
CSVSPAGQETQYF
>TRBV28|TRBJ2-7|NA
CASSLVSASGSPEQYF
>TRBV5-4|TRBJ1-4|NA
CASSPDRGNEKLFF
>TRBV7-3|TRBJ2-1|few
CASSLSRSSYNEQFF
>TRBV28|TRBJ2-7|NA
CASSFLIGSYEQYF
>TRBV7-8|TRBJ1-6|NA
CASIPGRETLSPLHF
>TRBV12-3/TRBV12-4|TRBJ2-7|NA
CASSPSYEQYF
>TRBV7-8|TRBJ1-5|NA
CASSLGTINGNQPQHF
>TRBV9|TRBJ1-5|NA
CASSPPGGSGDGQPQHF
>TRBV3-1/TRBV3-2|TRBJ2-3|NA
CASSRTGRRTDTQYF
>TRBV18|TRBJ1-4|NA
CASSLHPTNEKLFF
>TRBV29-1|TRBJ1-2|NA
CRSSVGGRNYGYTF
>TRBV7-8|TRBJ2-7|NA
CASSLGKSGEQYF
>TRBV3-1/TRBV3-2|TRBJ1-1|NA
CASSPKVQGNTEAFF